Shown below are 17 T cell receptor beta chains from a single sample sequenced in a study of regulatory T cells in long-lasting Graves disease. The time point: newly diagnosed GD, antithyroid drugs for less than 3 months. From PBMCs, RNA was extracted and then used to make the TCR library. With iRepertoire HTBI primers and Arm-PCR of CDR3 regions, TCR beta libraries were built. TCRdb processed the multiplex PCR reads anew with MiXCR; each CDR3 protein has one entry. This table holds hundreds of thousands of distinct CDR3 sequences, less than 20% found once. Sequencing used peripheral blood mononuclear cells (PBMCs), obtained at new diagnosis, from a patient treated with antithyroid drugs. The receptor source for this set is a female donor with Graves disease.

This clonotype was counted at least ten times. The chain is built from TRBV2 and TRBJ2-1; D uncertain. Trimming left V 5 bases short and J 0 bases short, with 11 bases between. The CDR3 is 15 residues long. Looked up from germline, CDR1 is SNHLY and CDR2 is FYNNEI. CDR3 in DNA: TGTGCCAGCAGTCGAGACCTAAGCTCCTACAATGAGCAGTTCTTC. Protein: CASSRDLSSYNEQFF.

In DNA, the CDR3 is TGTGCCAGCAGAATAAAAGGACAGGGGTATAAGCTGTTTTTT. Translating gives CASRIKGQGYKLFF. V and J are TRBV6-1 and TRBJ1-4; the match to TRBD1 covers 9 bases. Trimming removed 6 bases from V and 14 bases from J; junction bases left unmatched: 13. The CDR3 length is 14 residues. CDR1 is MNHNS, CDR2 SASEGT, per germline.

This clonotype was seen many times. The CDR3 region is CASSFFVIGGRADTQYF. In nucleotides, the CDR3 is TGTGCCAGCAGTTTCTTTGTCATAGGTGGAAGGGCAGATACGCAGTATTTT. The chain couples TRBV12-3 or TRBV12-4 to TRBJ2-3; D gene ambiguous. This CDR3 region has 17 residues. With 3 bases removed from V and 4 bases from J, the gap between germline ends came to 20 bases.

J is TRBJ2-3 and V is TRBV30, with TRBD2 as a possible D gene (7 bases). CDR3 size: 15 residues. Germline V lookup: CDR1 GTSNPN, CDR2 SVGIG (reference sequence). With 0 bases removed from V and 4 bases from J, the gap between germline ends came to 14 bases. Here the CDR3 DNA reads TGTGCCTGGAGTGTAGAGGAGGGGGGGCCAGATACGCAGTATTTT. Protein product: CAWSVEEGGPDTQYF.

The CDR3 bases are TGCGCCAGCAGCTTGGTGGTGTCAGAGGACTACGAGCAGTACTTC. Translating gives CASSLVVSEDYEQYF. The V call is TRBV5-1, the J call TRBJ2-7; no firm D call. The CDR3 spans 15 residues. CDR1 is SGHRS and CDR2 is YFSETQ in the germline V gene. Trimming removed 0 bases at V and 3 bases at J, with 13 bases between.

This clonotype was seen more than once but under ten times. The chain carries TRBV30 and TRBJ2-1, with 9 positions matching TRBD2. The CDR3 runs 14 residues. With V trimmed by 2 bases and J by 5 bases, 4 bases remained unmatched. From germline, CDR1 is GTSNPN and CDR2 SVGIG (reference sequence). The CDR3: CAWSWVAGDNEQFF. The CDR3 DNA follows: TGTGCCTGGAGTTGGGTAGCGGGGGACAATGAGCAGTTCTTC.

Many counts were recorded for this clonotype. CDR3 residues: CASSLSLGVGEQFF. The DNA for the CDR3 is TGTGCCAGCAGCTTATCTCTAGGGGTCGGTGAGCAGTTCTTC. This chain connects TRBV7-9 to TRBJ2-1, with D maybe TRBD1 (5 bases). This CDR3 contains 14 residues. V was shortened by 2 bases and J by 9 bases, with 14 bases between the two germline ends. Germline V lookup: CDR1 SEHNR, CDR2 FQNEAQ (reference sequence).

This clonotype appeared many times. A junction end diverges from the germline sequence, so it may reflect a read error. This chain connects TRBV5-1 to TRBJ2-3; D is uncertain. The CDR3 consists of 15 residues. CDR1 is SGHRS, CDR2 YFSETQ, per germline. The CDR3 here is CASSLEPTSTDTQYF. The CDR3 bases are TGTGCCAGCAGCTTGGAGCCGACTAGCACAGATACGCAGTATTTT.

V usage is TRBV6-1 and J usage is TRBJ1-1, with D perhaps TRBD1 (5 bases). The CDR3 is 12 residues long. Germline V gene data show CDR1 as MNHNS and CDR2 as SASEGT. The V and J ends lost 7 bases and 4 bases respectively, with 10 bases between them. CDR3 coding DNA: TGTGCCAGCACGGGGGAAGTCACTGAAGCTTTCTTT. This gives the protein CASTGEVTEAFF.

This clonotype was seen ten or more times. The CDR3 region is CASSVGGWDYQPQHF. CDR3 coding DNA: TGTGCCAGCAGTGTTGGAGGGTGGGATTATCAGCCCCAGCATTTT. The genes are TRBV6-1 and TRBJ1-5; D is undetermined. The CDR3 has 15 amino acids. V was clipped by 4 bases and J by 5 bases, with 15 bases between them. In germline, CDR1 is MNHNS, CDR2 SASEGT.

This clonotype occurred many times. CDR3 bases: TGTGCCAGCAGCGTCCGGGACTTTGTCAATGAGCAGTTCTTC. Its protein product is CASSVRDFVNEQFF. The genes are TRBV9 and TRBJ2-1, with a tentative D call TRBD2 (6 bases). There are 14 residues in the CDR3. V was cut by 2 bases and J by 6 bases, with 12 bases left in between. Germline V lookup: CDR1 SGDLS, CDR2 YYNGEE.

This clonotype appeared a few times. CDR3 DNA sequence: TGCGCCAGCAGCCAAGATGGATCGATGAACACCGGGGAGCTGTTTTTT. It yields the protein CASSQDGSMNTGELFF. J is TRBJ2-2 and V is TRBV4-1; D is ambiguous. Germline V CDR1 and CDR2: MGHRA, YSYEKL. Trimming left V 0 bases short and J 1 base short, with 9 bases between. The CDR3 is 16 residues long.

This clonotype was seen only a few times. The chain joins TRBV19 to TRBJ2-1; 10 bases are a match to TRBD1. Germline-derived CDR1 and CDR2 are LNHDA and SQIVND (reference sequence). Trimming cost V 5 bases and J 6 bases; bases outside gene matches: 7. The CDR3 spans 15 residues. The CDR3 loop is CASSPTGTGVNEQFF. DNA of the CDR3: TGTGCCAGTAGTCCCACCGGGACAGGGGTCAATGAGCAGTTCTTC.

Only a few counts were recorded for this clonotype. A read error may explain this, as a much larger clone is one base away. The chain recombines TRBV27 with TRBJ1-1; D not resolved. The CDR3 consists of 14 residues. Trimming shortened V by 7 bases and J by 8 bases, and 20 bases separated the two germline ends. Germline-derived CDR1 and CDR2 are MNHEY and SMNVEV (reference sequence). The CDR3: CASNPSGGTSEAFF. CDR3 in DNA: TGTGCCAGCAATCCCTCGGGAGGAACCTCAGAAGCTTTCTTT.

Ten or more counts support this clonotype. The rearrangement joins TRBV6-1 to TRBJ2-5, with no clear D. V dropped 1 base and J dropped 7 bases, with 13 bases sitting between them. The CDR3 sequence is 14 residues long. Germline CDR1 is MNHNS and CDR2 is SASEGT. In nucleotides, the CDR3 is TGTGCCAGCAGTGAAGTGGAGAGAGTGGGGACCCAGTACTTC. It codes for CASSEVERVGTQYF.

This clonotype was detected many times. The genes are TRBV28 and TRBJ2-3; D perhaps matches TRBD2 (5 bases). The germline CDR1 and CDR2 sequences are MDHEN and SYDVKM. Deletions cut 6 bases from V and 2 bases from J, with 18 bases between. The CDR3 extends over 16 amino acids. CDR3 amino acids: CASRDRGSAATDTQYF. DNA of the CDR3: TGTGCCAGCAGGGATAGAGGGTCAGCGGCCACAGATACGCAGTATTTT.

This clonotype has just a few counts. This chain links TRBV9 with TRBJ2-7; a possible D gene is TRBD2 (5 bases). With 0 bases removed from V and 0 bases from J, the gap between germline ends came to 10 bases. The CDR3 sequence is 15 residues long. CDR1 is SGDLS and CDR2 is YYNGEE in the germline V gene. For the CDR3, the DNA is TGTGCCAGCAGCGTAGGAGCGGCTCCCTCCTACGAGCAGTACTTC. Its translation is CASSVGAAPSYEQYF.